Presented here are 10 T cell receptor beta chains from one specimen sequenced in a study of siplizumab effects on memory and regulatory T cells. Sequencing was performed with immunoSEQ multiplex PCR; in TCRdb, only in-frame clones are kept and a portion is missing. The sample has fewer than 100,000 clones, 85% to 95% seen once; the top ten hold less than 20%. Sequenced sample: CD8+ T cells sorted from blood. Every receptor here comes from a human donor in good health.

The J gene is TRBJ2-1, the V gene TRBV18; 8 bases match TRBD2. The V gene end was trimmed by 0 bases and the J gene end by 4 bases; junction bases not matched to a gene: 2. This CDR3 is built from 15 residues. Germline lookup yields CDR1 KGHSH and CDR2 LQKENI. The CDR3 loop is CASSPPTSEYNEQFF. CDR3 DNA: TGTGCCAGCTCACCACCGACTAGCGAGTACAATGAGCAGTTCTTC.

The CDR3 loop is CASISYKNYGYTF. The CDR3, as DNA: TGTGCCAGCATTAGCTACAAAAACTATGGCTACACCTTC. This chain connects TRBV2 to TRBJ1-2; D ambiguous. Germline CDR1 and CDR2: SNHLY and FYNNEI. The CDR3 extends over 13 amino acids. Trimming removed 7 bases at V and 2 bases at J, with 11 bases between.

The genes are TRBV4-2 and TRBJ2-3, with 9 bases lining up with TRBD2. The trim removed 1 base at V and 7 bases at J, leaving 12 bases unmatched. In germline, CDR1 is LGHNA, CDR2 YNFKEQ. The CDR3 is made up of 17 amino acids. CDR3 coding DNA: TGTGCCAGCAGCCAAGTGGCTAGCGGGACCATTACACATACGCAGTATTTT. Its protein is CASSQVASGTITHTQYF.

The V gene is TRBV19, the J gene TRBJ2-7; tentative D call: TRBD1 (5 bases). The CDR3 has 12 residues. Per the germline V gene, CDR1 is LNHDA and CDR2 is SQIVND (reference sequence). Deletions cut 5 bases from V and 3 bases from J, with 8 bases between. CDR3 nucleotide sequence: TGTGCCAGTAGTGACAGAAGCTACGAGCAGTACTTC. This codes for CASSDRSYEQYF.

This chain links TRBV9 with TRBJ1-5; D remains unclear. The V and J ends lost 0 bases and 2 bases respectively, with 9 bases between them. The CDR3 consists of 15 residues. CDR1 and CDR2 from the germline V gene are SGDLS and YYNGEE. The CDR3 DNA reads as TGTGCCAGCAGCGTAGGTGGTAGGGGCAATCAGCCCCAGCATTTT. Its translation is CASSVGGRGNQPQHF.

The rearrangement links TRBV7-9 to TRBJ1-3; D gene unclear. Germline assignment: CDR1 SEHNR and CDR2 FQNEAQ (reference sequence). This CDR3 has 13 amino acids. Trimming left V 1 base short and J 10 bases short, with 11 bases between. The CDR3 nucleotides read TGTGCCAGCAGCTTAGGGTTCACGGGAACCATATATTTT. Its protein is CASSLGFTGTIYF.

This chain uses TRBV14 with TRBJ2-5; D not certain. Trimming took 3 bases from V and 1 from J, leaving 12 bases between them. The CDR3 runs to 15 residues. CDR1 and CDR2 from the germline V gene are SGHDN and FVKESK. The CDR3, as DNA: TGTGCCAGCAGCCATTTTGTTGGGCTCCAAGAGACCCAGTACTTC. Translation: CASSHFVGLQETQYF.

This sequence joins TRBV2 and TRBJ2-7; tentatively, D is TRBD1 (5 bases). With 4 bases removed from V and 6 bases from J, the gap between germline ends came to 19 bases. Looked up from germline, CDR1 is SNHLY and CDR2 is FYNNEI. CDR3 length: 15 residues. CDR3 region: CASSVQDSDIPEQYF. DNA of the CDR3: TGTGCCAGCAGTGTACAAGACAGTGATATACCCGAGCAGTACTTC.

The V call is TRBV7-9, the J call TRBJ2-3; the D is unclear. This CDR3 has 15 residues. The germline CDR1 and CDR2 sequences are SEHNR and FQNEAQ (reference sequence). With 0 bases removed from V and 2 bases from J, the gap between germline ends came to 9 bases. As DNA, the CDR3 is TGTGCCAGCAGCTTAGCACCGGTTGACACAGATACGCAGTATTTT. Amino acids: CASSLAPVDTDTQYF.

The rearrangement joins TRBV28 to TRBJ2-2; maybe TRBD2 (6 bases). The V gene's germline CDR1 is MDHEN and CDR2 SYDVKM. Trimming removed 5 bases from V and 7 bases from J, with 29 bases in between. The CDR3 extends over 19 amino acids. The CDR3 is CASSTPEAWIRGSSGELFF. The CDR3 coding sequence is TGTGCCAGCAGTACGCCCGAGGCTTGGATTCGGGGGTCGAGCGGGGAGCTGTTTTTT.